Described below is a single T cell receptor (beta chain) sequence and its context. Its antigen remains unidentified. No qualities accompany the bases; no much larger clone lies one base away. The data were taken from a study of blood T cell repertoires in COVID-19 (dated by TCRdb to the early 2020s). For the study in its entirety: Samples from collaborators originated in the United States, Italy and Spain and spanned both the acute and convalescent phases of COVID-19. The material from the prospective study consisted of cDNA or gDNA derived from T cells, B-cell-depleted T cells, or PBMCs. Deeply sampled blood TCRbeta repertoires from subjects exposed to, actively infected with, or recovered from COVID-19 were included in the dataset. A freely available public database, intended as a resource for researchers studying the immune response to SARS-CoV-2, is where the repertoires were released. The samples were drawn from the first 160 participants of the ongoing ImmuneRACE study and from over a thousand subjects provided by 6 global collaborators. Nearly every sample came with metadata listing a de-identified subject ID, COVID-19 status, age in years and sex. HLA class I and class II types, where available, came from metadata supplied by the sample provider rather than from assay-based typing.

TCRbeta CDR3 regions were amplified from genomic DNA by means of the immunoSEQ Assay, a bias-controlled multiplex PCR. The study's processing was this. The number of nucleated cells in each sample was estimated from the amplification of reference gene primers within the assay. To quantify the absolute abundance of each unique TCRbeta CDR3 rearrangement, sequence reads were collapsed and filtered. For each sample, productive Simpson clonality was calculated by taking the square root of Simpson's diversity index across productive rearrangements. The clones in this table, taken by TCRdb from immuneACCESS, are in-frame only. Not every clone is retained; where verified, under half of the shortfall comes from an unresolved V gene, and the cause of the rest is unknown. For V, J and clone size, that table is used; D and trimming come from the DNA. In this sample the table shows under 150,000 clones, approximately 86% of which occur a single time. The ten largest clonotypes hold around 2.3% of the sample.

A distance of 7 bases separates the germline ends of V and J, which lose 6 bases and 5 bases respectively. Its CDR3 holds 11 amino acids, cysteine through phenylalanine. Only the CDR3 portion is preserved as DNA: 33 bases, with reading frame beginning at the first base. The study at large found these results: How much clinical and demographic metadata was included differed by source and by participant, and the metadata was provided uncurated.

In the prospective study, participants were roughly 18 to 100 years old, resided in about two dozen geographic areas of the United States, and were enrolled through a virtual design. In the prospective study, participants were assigned to cohorts based on the clinical history participants reported in a screening survey and a study questionnaire. Recovered participants in ImmuneRACE Cohort 3 were defined by two consecutive negative NP/OP PCR tests, clearance by a healthcare professional, or resolution of symptoms. In the prospective study, whole blood, serum and a nasopharyngeal or oropharyngeal swab were collected from each participant by mobile phlebotomists. Participants in the prospective study had the option to provide additional blood draws and questionnaires over a roughly two-month period. Blood samples from the prospective study were shipped frozen or at room temperature prior to DNA extraction.

The receptor chain draws on TRBV12-3 or TRBV12-4 and TRBJ1-2, with the D gene uncertain. Input material: PBMCs or T cells enriched from blood (not recorded which). The receptor comes from a woman aged 45-59 years who had recovered from COVID-19. In nucleotide form, the sequence is TGTGCCAGCAGCCGAGGATATGGCTACACCTTC. Its protein reads: CASSRGYGYTF.